Presented here are 3 T cell receptor beta chains from one specimen sequenced in a study of blood T cell repertoires in COVID-19. TCRdb's copy holds only in-frame clones and misses some; the assay was immunoSEQ multiplex PCR. The table records fewer than 120,000 clones, around 79% of them present only once. Input material: peripheral blood. Source of these receptors: an elderly woman with active or convalescent COVID-19.

This chain uses TRBV5-1 with TRBJ2-5, with D perhaps matching TRBD1 (6 bases). Germline CDR1 is SGHRS and CDR2 is YFSETQ. With 3 bases removed from V and 5 bases from J, the gap between germline ends came to 11 bases. The length of the CDR3 is 13 residues. CDR3 coding DNA: TGCGCCAGCAGCTCGGACAGTCTGGAGACCCAGTACTTC. Amino acid sequence: CASSSDSLETQYF.

This chain joins TRBV5-4 and TRBJ2-5; TRBD2 matches 9 bases. The CDR3 contains 15 residues. Germline V lookup: CDR1 SGHNT, CDR2 YYREEE (reference sequence). V was clipped by 4 bases and J by 5 bases; unmatched bases: 9. The CDR3, as DNA: TGTGCCAGCAGCACTCGAGCGGGAGGAGGCGAGACCCAGTACTTC. The encoded protein is CASSTRAGGGETQYF.

The J gene is TRBJ1-6, the V gene TRBV4-2; 9 positions match TRBD1. The CDR3 has 15 residues. Germline V gives CDR1 LGHNA, CDR2 YNFKEQ. V was pared by 1 base and J by 6 bases, with 1 base of the junction left unmatched. The DNA of the CDR3 is TGTGCCAGCAGCCAAGCGGACAGGGGTAATTCACCCCTCCACTTT. Its protein is CASSQADRGNSPLHF.